This T cell receptor beta chain was documented in a study of control samples from healthy donors and cancer patients. Between the trimmed V and J ends, which lost 1 base and 0 bases, there was a span of 16 bases. This CDR3 comprises 18 residues. The germline gives CDR1 MGHRA, CDR2 YSYEKL. Method: immunoSEQ multiplex PCR; TCRdb's copy keeps in-frame clones and lacks some. The sample carries about 51,000 clones, about nine tenths recorded once. V gene TRBV4-1 combines with J gene TRBJ1-5, with D possibly being TRBD1 (5 bases). This sequence was found in a man aged 50 to 60 with head and neck cancer. The sequencing sample was made of PBMCs. The CDR3 region has the DNA TGCGCCAGCAGCCAAGTGGGGCAAAGGGCCAATAGCAATCAGCCCCAGCATTTT. Encoded protein: CASSQVGQRANSNQPQHF.